One sample yielded the 11 T cell receptor beta chains listed below, sequenced in a study of immune heterogeneity within non-small cell lung tumors. For the TCR beta CDR3, multiplex PCR with 32 V and 13 J primers performed the amplification. TCRdb re-called the multiplex PCR reads with MiXCR, one entry per CDR3 protein. The repertoire holds fewer than 11,000 distinct CDR3 sequences, 26% seen once, with 25% to 30% in the top ten. Bulk tumor genomic DNA served as template, at roughly 600 ng per sample. Several far-apart biopsies were taken per primary tumor during surgery. Enrolled patients presented with newly diagnosed, previously untreated non-small cell lung cancer and underwent curative surgery. Sequencing input: lung tumor tissue. The receptors come from a woman aged 45 to 65 with non-small cell lung cancer.

In this sample, this clonotype is medium-sized (0.01 to 0.1%). The chain recombines TRBV7-2 with TRBJ2-7, with a tentative D call TRBD2 (5 bases). The V and J ends lost 5 bases and 4 bases respectively, with 12 bases between them. In germline, CDR1 is SGHTA, CDR2 FQGNSA. The CDR3 length is 13 residues. CDR3 in amino acids: CASSLGIAYEQYF. The CDR3 bases are TGTGCCAGCAGCCTCGGGATAGCTTACGAGCAGTACTTC.

This clonotype has a count of ten or more. The V gene is TRBV11-2, the J gene TRBJ1-1; D unresolved. This CDR3 contains 13 residues. Trimming removed 1 base at V and 1 base at J, with 4 bases between. Germline CDR1 and CDR2: SGHAT and FQNNGV. The chain's CDR3 is CASSLVTNTEAFF. In nucleotides, the CDR3 is TGTGCCAGCAGCTTAGTGACGAACACTGAAGCTTTCTTT.

This clonotype was seen repeatedly, ten times or more. The CDR3 bases are TGTGCCATCAGAGAGACAGGCTTAGGCTCTGGAAACACCATATATTTT. As protein: CAIRETGLGSGNTIYF. The rearrangement uses TRBV10-3 and TRBJ1-3; weak D call: TRBD1 (6 bases). CDR1 and CDR2 from the germline V gene are ENHRY and SYGVKD. Trimming left V 6 bases short and J 0 bases short, with 15 bases between. The CDR3 covers 16 residues.

This clonotype has at least ten counts. The genes are TRBV15 and TRBJ1-2, with a possible D match to TRBD1 (5 bases). The germline V gene has CDR1 LNHNV and CDR2 YYDKDF (reference sequence). V was pared by 1 base and J by 6 bases, with 15 bases between. The CDR3 totals 15 residues. This CDR3 reads CATSRALGVGDGYTF. CDR3 DNA sequence: TGTGCCACCAGCAGAGCCCTGGGGGTTGGAGATGGCTACACCTTC.

By proportion, this clonotype is large. V usage is TRBV6-1 and J usage is TRBJ1-4; TRBD1 matches 7 bases. The CDR3 runs to 15 residues. After removal of 2 bases from V and 3 bases from J, the junction contained 3 bases not matched to a gene. Per the germline V gene, CDR1 is MNHNS and CDR2 is SASEGT. The CDR3: CASSEQTGSNEKLFF. CDR3 sequence (DNA): TGTGCCAGCAGTGAACAGACAGGGTCTAATGAAAAACTGTTTTTT.

At least ten counts were recorded for this clonotype. The CDR3 spells CASSPPGHENEKLFF. DNA for the CDR3: TGTGCCAGCAGTCCCCCGGGACACGAGAATGAAAAACTGTTTTTT. This sequence joins TRBV27 and TRBJ1-4, with D perhaps matching TRBD1 (6 bases). The V gene's germline CDR1 is MNHEY and CDR2 SMNVEV (reference sequence). Trimming pared 5 bases from V and 5 bases from J, leaving 15 bases between. This CDR3 contains 15 residues.

A word on this clonotype: An end of the junction differs from the germline gene, which may be a read error. The chain employs TRBV28 and TRBJ2-5; TRBD1 agrees at 8 bases. Germline CDR1 is MDHEN and CDR2 is SYDVKM. The CDR3 runs to 14 residues. The CDR3 nucleotides are TGTGCCAGCAGTCTCCAGGGGGCTTGGGAGACCCACTACTTC. Its translation is CASSLQGAWETHYF.

There are a few counts of this clonotype. This chain connects TRBV19 to TRBJ1-1; D remains ambiguous. The CDR3 runs to 15 residues. Germline V gene data show CDR1 as LNHDA and CDR2 as SQIVND (reference sequence). Trimming removed 3 bases from V and 4 bases from J, with 15 bases in between. CDR3 region: CASSMLGGLGTEAFF. CDR3 bases: TGTGCCAGTAGTATGCTAGGAGGGCTAGGCACTGAAGCTTTCTTT.

There are many counts of this clonotype. This chain connects TRBV2 to TRBJ1-2; D call uncertain. From germline, CDR1 is SNHLY and CDR2 FYNNEI. The V and J ends lost 9 bases and 2 bases respectively, with 7 bases between them. The CDR3 spans 11 residues. The CDR3 spells CASQENYGYTF. The CDR3 DNA reads TGTGCCAGTCAGGAGAACTATGGCTACACCTTC.

As to this clonotype: A much larger clone lies a single base off, so this may be a read error. The rearrangement uses TRBV2 and TRBJ1-5, with D perhaps TRBD1 (5 bases). The CDR3 covers 14 residues. Germline CDR1 is SNHLY and CDR2 is FYNNEI. V lost 5 bases to trimming and J lost 2 bases, with 10 bases between them. The CDR3 DNA reads as TGTGCCAGCAGTCGGGGGGAGGGCAATCAGCCCCAGCATTTT. Encoded protein: CASSRGEGNQPQHF.

This clonotype was detected ten times or more. The rearrangement links TRBV6-1 to TRBJ1-1, with 10 bases lining up with TRBD1. CDR1 and CDR2 (germline): MNHNS, SASEGT. J gave up 11 bases and V 4 bases, and 13 bases lay outside the gene matches. The CDR3 extends over 15 amino acids. CDR3 coding DNA: TGTGCCAGCAGTGGGGGGACAGGGGACCCAGAAGTGGCTTTCTTT. This codes for CASSGGTGDPEVAFF.